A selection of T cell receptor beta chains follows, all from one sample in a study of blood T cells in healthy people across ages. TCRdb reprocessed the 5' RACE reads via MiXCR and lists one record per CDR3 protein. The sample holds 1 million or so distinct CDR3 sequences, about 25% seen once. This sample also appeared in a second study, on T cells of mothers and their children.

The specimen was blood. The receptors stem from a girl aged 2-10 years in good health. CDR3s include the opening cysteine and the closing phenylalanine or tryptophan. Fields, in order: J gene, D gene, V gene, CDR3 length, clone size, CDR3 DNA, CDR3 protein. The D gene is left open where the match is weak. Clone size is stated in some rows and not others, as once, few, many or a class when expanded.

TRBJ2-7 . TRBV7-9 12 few TGTGCCAGCAGCAACCCGAAACTAGGGCAGTACTTC CASSNPKLGQYF
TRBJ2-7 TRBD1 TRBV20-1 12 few TGCAGTGCTAGGGACAGGGGCCTCGAGCAGTACTTC CSARDRGLEQYF
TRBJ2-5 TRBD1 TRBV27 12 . TGTGCCAGCAGTTTCCCAGGGGGTAGGCCCTACTTC CASSFPGGRPYF
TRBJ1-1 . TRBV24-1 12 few TGTGCCACCAGTGTCACAGGCACTGAAGCTTTCTTT CATSVTGTEAFF
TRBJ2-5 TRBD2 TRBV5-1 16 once TGCGCCAGCAGCTTCGGACTAGCGCCAACCCAAGAGACCCAGTACTTC CASSFGLAPTQETQYF
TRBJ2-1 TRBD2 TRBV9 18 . TGTGCCAGCAGCGTCGGGTTCGCAGCGACCCTCGGGAGGAATGAGCAGTTCTTC CASSVGFAATLGRNEQFF
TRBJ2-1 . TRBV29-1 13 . TGCAGCGTCGTTCCCTTAGAGTACAATGAGCAGTTCTTC CSVVPLEYNEQFF
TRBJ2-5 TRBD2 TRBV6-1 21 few TGTGCCAGCAGCCTAGGGCCTTATAATACCGGGACTAGCGGGAGTATGGAGACCCAGTACTTC CASSLGPYNTGTSGSMETQYF
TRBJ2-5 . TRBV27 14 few TGTGCCAGCGCGCGGCCCGATCGCCAAGAGACCCAGTACTTC CASARPDRQETQYF
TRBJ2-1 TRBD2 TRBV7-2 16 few TGTGCCAGCAGCACTAGCGGGAGCTCGTATAACAATGAGCAGTTCTTC CASSTSGSSYNNEQFF
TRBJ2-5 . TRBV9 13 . TGTGCCAGCAGCGTAGCCCCCAAAGAGACCCAGTACTTC CASSVAPKETQYF
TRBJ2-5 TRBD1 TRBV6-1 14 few TGTGCCAGCAGTGGCAGGACAGGGGGAGAGACCCAGTACTTC CASSGRTGGETQYF
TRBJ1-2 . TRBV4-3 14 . TGCGCCAGCAGCCAAGTCCTGGACAGCTATGGCTACACCTTC CASSQVLDSYGYTF
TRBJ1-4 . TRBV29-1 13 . TGCAGCGTATGGACGGCCTCAGGAGAAAAACTGTTTTTT CSVWTASGEKLFF
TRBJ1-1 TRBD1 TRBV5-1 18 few TGCGCCAGCAGCGTAGCCAACAGGGGGTCTAACATGAACACTGAAGCTTTCTTT CASSVANRGSNMNTEAFF
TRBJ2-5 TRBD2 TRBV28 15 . TGTGCCAGCAGTTTACCTGGACTAGCGGAAGAGACCCAGTACTTC CASSLPGLAEETQYF
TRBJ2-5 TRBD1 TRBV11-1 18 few TGTGCCAGCAGCTCCAACTTGCCCGCGACAGGGCCGGGAGAGACCCAGTACTTC CASSSNLPATGPGETQYF
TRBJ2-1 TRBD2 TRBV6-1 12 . TGTGCCAGCAGTTCTAGCGGTTCAGAGCAGTTCTTC CASSSSGSEQFF
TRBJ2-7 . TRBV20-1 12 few TGCAGTGCTAGTATACCTTCCTACGAGCAGTACTTC CSASIPSYEQYF
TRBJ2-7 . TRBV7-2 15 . TGTGCCAGCACCCTGGGGCAGGGGAGCTCCTACGAGCAGTACTTC CASTLGQGSSYEQYF
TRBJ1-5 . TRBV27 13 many TGTGCCAGCAGCTTGGCCGGGAATCAGCCCCAGCATTTT CASSLAGNQPQHF
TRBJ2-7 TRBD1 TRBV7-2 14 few TGTGCCAGCAGCGGTGGGACAGAGCAGTACGAGCAGTACTTC CASSGGTEQYEQYF
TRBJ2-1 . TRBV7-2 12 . TGTGCCAGCAGCTTTTTCTGGGGTGAGCAGTTCTTC CASSFFWGEQFF
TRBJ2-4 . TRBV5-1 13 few TGCGCCAGCAGCTTAAATGATTTGGATATTCAGTACTTC CASSLNDLDIQYF
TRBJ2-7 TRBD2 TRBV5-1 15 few TGCGCCAGCACCCAAGATGACGGGGGGTTAGACGAGCAGTACTTC CASTQDDGGLDEQYF
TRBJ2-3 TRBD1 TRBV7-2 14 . TGTGCCAGCAGCACCCCGGGACAGATTTATACGCAGTATTTT CASSTPGQIYTQYF
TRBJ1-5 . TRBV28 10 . TGTGCCAGCAGGCCAGGGCCTAAGCATTTT CASRPGPKHF
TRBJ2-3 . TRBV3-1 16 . TGTGCCAGCAGCCTCCTAGTGGGGCCCGTGGGAGATACGCAGTATTTT CASSLLVGPVGDTQYF
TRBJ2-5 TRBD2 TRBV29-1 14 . TGCAGCGTGGTGACTAGCGGGACAAAAGAGACCCAGTACTTC CSVVTSGTKETQYF
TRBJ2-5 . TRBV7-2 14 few TGTGCCAGCAGCTTTGGCGGGGTCCAAGAGACCCAGTACTTC CASSFGGVQETQYF
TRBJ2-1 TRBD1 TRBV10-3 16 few TGTGCCATCAGTCCCCTACCGGGACAGGGTATTCCTGAGCAGTTCTTC CAISPLPGQGIPEQFF
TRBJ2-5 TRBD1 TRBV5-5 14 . TGTGCCAGCAGCTCCCCGACAGGGGGCGAGACCCAGTACTTC CASSSPTGGETQYF
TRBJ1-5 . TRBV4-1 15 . TGCGCCAGCAGCCAGTCTGGGGGTAGCAATCAGCCCCAGCATTTT CASSQSGGSNQPQHF
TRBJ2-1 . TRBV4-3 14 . TGCGCCAGCAGCCAGAGGAGGGAATACAATGAGCAGTTCTTC CASSQRREYNEQFF
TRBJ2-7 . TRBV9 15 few TGTGCCAGCAGCGTAGAAGAGACGGCCCCCTACGAGCAGTACTTC CASSVEETAPYEQYF
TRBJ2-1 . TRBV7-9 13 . TGTGCCCTCGACCTGGCTGGGTCCAATGAGCAGTTCTTC CALDLAGSNEQFF
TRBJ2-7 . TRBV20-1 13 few TGCAGTGCTATAGGGGAGGCCCCCTACGAGCAGTACTTC CSAIGEAPYEQYF
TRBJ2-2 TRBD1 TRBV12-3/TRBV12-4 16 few TGTGCCAGCATCCCCGGGACAGGTCGCGTCACCGGGGAGCTGTTTTTT CASIPGTGRVTGELFF
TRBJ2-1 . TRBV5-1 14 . TGCGCCAGCGGCTTGGGGACGGGAAATAATGAGCAGCTCTTC CASGLGTGNNEQLF
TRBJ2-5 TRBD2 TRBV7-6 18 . TGTGCCAGCAGCTCACTGGGACTAGCGGGAAAAGGGGGGGAGACCCAGTACTTC CASSSLGLAGKGGETQYF
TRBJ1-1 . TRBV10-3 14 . TGTGCCATCAGTCCCGACAGGATGAACACTGAAGCTTTCTTT CAISPDRMNTEAFF
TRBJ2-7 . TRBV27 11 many TGTGCCAGCAGGACAGGAAACGAGCAGTACTTC CASRTGNEQYF
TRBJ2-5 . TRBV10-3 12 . TGTGCCATCGCGGGACAGAAAGAGACCCAGTACTTC CAIAGQKETQYF
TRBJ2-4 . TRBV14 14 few TGTGCCAGCAGCCAGAGGGAAACCAAAAACATTCAGTACTTC CASSQRETKNIQYF
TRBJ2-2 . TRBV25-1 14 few TGTGCCAGCAGTGAATCCAGGTTCACCGGGGAGCTGTTTTTT CASSESRFTGELFF